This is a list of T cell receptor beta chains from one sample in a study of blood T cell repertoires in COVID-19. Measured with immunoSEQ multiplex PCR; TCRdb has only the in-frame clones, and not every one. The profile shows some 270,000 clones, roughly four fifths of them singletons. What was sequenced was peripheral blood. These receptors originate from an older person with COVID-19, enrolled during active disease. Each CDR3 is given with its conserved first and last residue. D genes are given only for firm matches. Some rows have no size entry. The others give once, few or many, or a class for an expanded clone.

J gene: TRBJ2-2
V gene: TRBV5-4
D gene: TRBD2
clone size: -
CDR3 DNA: TGTGCCAGCAGCTACCCGGGGGGGGACACCGGGGAGCTGTTTTTT
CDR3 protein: CASSYPGGDTGELFF

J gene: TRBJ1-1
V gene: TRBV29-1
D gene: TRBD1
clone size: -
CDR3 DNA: TGCAGCGGGTGGACAGGGCGAGATGAAGCTTTCTTT
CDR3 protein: CSGWTGRDEAFF

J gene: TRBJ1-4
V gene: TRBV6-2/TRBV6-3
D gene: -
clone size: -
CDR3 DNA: TGTGCCAGCAGTTCTACTAATGAAAAACTGTTTTTT
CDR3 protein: CASSSTNEKLFF

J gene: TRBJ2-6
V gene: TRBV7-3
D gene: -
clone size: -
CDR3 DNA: TGTGCCAGCAGCTCCCCATCCCTAAAACAGGACCTAACCCTTGGGGGGGCCAACGTCCTGACTTTC
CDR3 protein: CASSSPSLKQDLTLGGANVLTF

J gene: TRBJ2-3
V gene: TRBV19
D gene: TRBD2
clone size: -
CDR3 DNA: TGTGCCAGCCGGAGCGGGGGGGGCACAGATACGCAGTATTTT
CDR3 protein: CASRSGGGTDTQYF

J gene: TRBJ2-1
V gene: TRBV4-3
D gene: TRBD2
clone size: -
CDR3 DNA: TGCGCCAGCAGCCAAGAACTAGCGGGAGGGCCCTACAATGAGCAGTTCTTC
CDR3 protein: CASSQELAGGPYNEQFF

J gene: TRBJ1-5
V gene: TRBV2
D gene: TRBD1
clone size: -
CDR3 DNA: TGTGCCAGCAGGGGACAGGGGAATCAGCCCCAGCATTTT
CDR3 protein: CASRGQGNQPQHF

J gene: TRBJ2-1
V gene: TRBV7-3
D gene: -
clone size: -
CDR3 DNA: TGTGCCAGCAGCACCAGCCACAGTGCAGGGAATGAGCAGTTCTTC
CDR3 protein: CASSTSHSAGNEQFF

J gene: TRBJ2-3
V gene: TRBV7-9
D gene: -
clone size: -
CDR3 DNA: TGTGCCAGCAGCTCCCGGCGAGTAGGAGTCACAGATACGCAGTATTTT
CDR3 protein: CASSSRRVGVTDTQYF

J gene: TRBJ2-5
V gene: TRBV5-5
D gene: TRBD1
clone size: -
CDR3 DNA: TGTGCCAGCAGCCCCCGGACAGGGGGCAGGGAGACCCAGTACTTC
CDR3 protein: CASSPRTGGRETQYF

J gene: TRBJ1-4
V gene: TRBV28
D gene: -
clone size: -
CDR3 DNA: TGTGCCAGCAGTACAGGGATTATAACTAATGAAAAACTGTTTTTT
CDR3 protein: CASSTGIITNEKLFF

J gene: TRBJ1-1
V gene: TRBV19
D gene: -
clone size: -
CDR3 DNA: TGTGCCAGTAGTATCAATCTGGGCATCACTGAAGCTTTCTTT
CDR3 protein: CASSINLGITEAFF

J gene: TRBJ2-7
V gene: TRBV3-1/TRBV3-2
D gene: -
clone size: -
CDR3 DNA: TGTGCCAGCAGCCAAGCGACCGGGGAACACGAGCAGTACTTC
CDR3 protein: CASSQATGEHEQYF

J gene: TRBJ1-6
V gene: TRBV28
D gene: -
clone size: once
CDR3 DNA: TGTGCCAGCAGTTCAGGAGGACCGCTTAATTCACCCCTCCACTTT
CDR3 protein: CASSSGGPLNSPLHF

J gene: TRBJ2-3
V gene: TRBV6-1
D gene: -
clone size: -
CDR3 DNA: TGTGCCAGCAGTGAAGTTGGAGCTGTCGATACGCAGTATTTT
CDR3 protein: CASSEVGAVDTQYF

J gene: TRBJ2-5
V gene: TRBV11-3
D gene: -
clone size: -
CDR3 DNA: TGTGCCAGCAGCGCGGGACAGCAAGAGACCCAGTACTTC
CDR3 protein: CASSAGQQETQYF

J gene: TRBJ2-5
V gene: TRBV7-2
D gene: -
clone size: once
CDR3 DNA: TGTGCCAGCAGCTTCACGGGAGCAGAGACCCAGTACTTC
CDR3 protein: CASSFTGAETQYF

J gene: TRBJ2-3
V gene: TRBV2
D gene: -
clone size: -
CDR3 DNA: TGTGCCAGCAGGAGGACAGATACGCAGTATTTT
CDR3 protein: CASRRTDTQYF

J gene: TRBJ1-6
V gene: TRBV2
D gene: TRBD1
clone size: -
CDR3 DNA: TGTGCCAGCAATCAGGGGGCTTCGTCACCCCTCCACTTT
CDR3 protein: CASNQGASSPLHF

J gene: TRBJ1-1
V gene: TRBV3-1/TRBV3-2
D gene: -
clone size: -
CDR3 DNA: TGTGCCAGCAGCCAGGAAATCGGGAGCATGAACACTGAAGCTTTCTTT
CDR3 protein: CASSQEIGSMNTEAFF

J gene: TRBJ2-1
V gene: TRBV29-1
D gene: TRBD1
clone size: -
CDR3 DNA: TGCAGCGGGAGCGGGACAGGGGTAGACAATGAGCAGTTCTTC
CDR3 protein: CSGSGTGVDNEQFF

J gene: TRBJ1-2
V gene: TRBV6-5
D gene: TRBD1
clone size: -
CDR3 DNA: TGTGCCAGCAGGTTCGGACAGGGCGACTATGGCTACACCTTC
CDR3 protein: CASRFGQGDYGYTF

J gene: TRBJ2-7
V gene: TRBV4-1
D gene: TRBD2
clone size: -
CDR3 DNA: TGCGCCAGCAGGAGACTAGCGGGAGGACTGAGCTCCTACGAGCAGTACTTC
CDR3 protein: CASRRLAGGLSSYEQYF

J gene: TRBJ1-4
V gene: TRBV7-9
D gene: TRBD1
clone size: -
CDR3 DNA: TGTGCCAGCAGCTTGCCGACAGGGAAGGGAAAACTGTTTTTT
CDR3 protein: CASSLPTGKGKLFF

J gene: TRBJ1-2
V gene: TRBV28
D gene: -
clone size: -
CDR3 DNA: TGTGCCAGCAGTTTCGTTCTACGCCATGGCTACACCTTC
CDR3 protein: CASSFVLRHGYTF

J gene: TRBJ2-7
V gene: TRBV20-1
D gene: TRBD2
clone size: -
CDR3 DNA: TGCAGTGCTAGTCCGGGGGGTTCCTACGAGCAGTACTTC
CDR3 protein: CSASPGGSYEQYF

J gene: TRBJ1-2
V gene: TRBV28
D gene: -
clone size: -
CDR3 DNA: TGTGCCAGCAGTTTATCGGGGGAGGCTGGCTACACCTTC
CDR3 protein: CASSLSGEAGYTF

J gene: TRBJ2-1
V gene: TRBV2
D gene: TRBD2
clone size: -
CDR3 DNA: TGTGCCAGCAGTACGACTAGCGGGGGGAATGAGCAGTTCTTC
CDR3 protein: CASSTTSGGNEQFF

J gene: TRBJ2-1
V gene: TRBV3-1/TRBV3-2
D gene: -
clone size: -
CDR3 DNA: TGTGCCAGCAGCCGGAGAAGCTCCTACAATGAGCAGTTCTTC
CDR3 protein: CASSRRSSYNEQFF

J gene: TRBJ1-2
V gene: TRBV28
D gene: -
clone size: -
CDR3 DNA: TGTGCCAGCAGTTTATTCACTAACTCTCCGGGACACAAAACCACTAACTATGGCTACACCTTC
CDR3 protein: CASSLFTNSPGHKTTNYGYTF

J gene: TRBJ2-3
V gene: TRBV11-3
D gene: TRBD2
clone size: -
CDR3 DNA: TGTGCCAGCAGCTTAGTAGGGACTAGCGGGGGTCTGGATACGCAGTATTTT
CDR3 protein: CASSLVGTSGGLDTQYF

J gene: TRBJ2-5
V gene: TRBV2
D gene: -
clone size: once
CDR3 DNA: TGTGCCAGCAGTGGAGCTGGGAGGGGGGAGACCCAGTACTTC
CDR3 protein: CASSGAGRGETQYF

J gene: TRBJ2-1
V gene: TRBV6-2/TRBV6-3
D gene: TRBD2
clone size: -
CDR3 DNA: TGTGCCAGCAGTTACACCGGGACTAGCGTCTACAATGAGCAGTTCTTC
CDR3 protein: CASSYTGTSVYNEQFF

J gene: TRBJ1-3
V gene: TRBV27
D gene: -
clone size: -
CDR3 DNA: TGTGCCAGCAGTTTCCAGGGTTCAGGAAACACCATATATTTT
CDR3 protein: CASSFQGSGNTIYF

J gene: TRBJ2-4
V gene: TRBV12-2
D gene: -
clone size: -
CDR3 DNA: TGTGCAAGTCGCTTAAGACAGGGCACTCAGGAATCCCCACCATTAGCCAAAAACATTCAGTACTTC
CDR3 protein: CASRLRQGTQESPPLAKNIQYF

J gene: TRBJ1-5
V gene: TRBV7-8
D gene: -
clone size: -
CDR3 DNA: TGTGCCAGCAAACCGAACAGGGCAGGGAATCAGCCCCAGCATTTT
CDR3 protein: CASKPNRAGNQPQHF

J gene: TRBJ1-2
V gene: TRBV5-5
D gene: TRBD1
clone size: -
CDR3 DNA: TGTGCCAGCAGCTTGGTAGGGACAGGGTCACAACCTGGCTACACCTTC
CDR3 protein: CASSLVGTGSQPGYTF

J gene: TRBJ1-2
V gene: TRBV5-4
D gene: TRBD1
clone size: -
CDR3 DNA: TGTGCCAGCAGCTTGGCTCTAGTTGGGACAGCCGGAGGCTACACCTTC
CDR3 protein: CASSLALVGTAGGYTF

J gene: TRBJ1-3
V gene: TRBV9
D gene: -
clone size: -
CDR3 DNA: TGTGCCAGCAGCGACGGAGGGGCTGGAAACACCATATATTTT
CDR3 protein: CASSDGGAGNTIYF

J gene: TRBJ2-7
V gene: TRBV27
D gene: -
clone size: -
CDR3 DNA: TGTGCCAGCAGTTATGGGGGGAATCGGGAGCAGTACTTC
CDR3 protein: CASSYGGNREQYF

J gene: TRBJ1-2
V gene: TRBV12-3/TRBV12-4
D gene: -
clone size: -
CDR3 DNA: TGTGCCAGCACCGCAACAAACTATGGCTACACCTTC
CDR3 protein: CASTATNYGYTF